These T cell receptor beta chains were read from a single sample in a study of monozygotic twins with inflammatory bowel disease. No DNA is given; TCRdb re-called the 5' RACE reads and lists each CDR3 protein once. This sample's clone table lists roughly 120,000 distinct CDR3 sequences. The sample comprised blood. The receptors were sampled from a human donor with ulcerative colitis or Crohn's disease, or a healthy co-twin of an affected twin (not recorded which). Both conserved end residues are part of each CDR3.

CASLWALGQDTQYF	TRBV7-2	TRBJ2-3
CASSLPAAGMNTEAFF	TRBV28	TRBJ1-1
CASSLVAGSYNEQFF	TRBV7-6	TRBJ2-1
CATSSRQGNEQFF	TRBV15	TRBJ2-1
CAISPGDSGANVLTF	TRBV10-3	TRBJ2-6
CASSRRRGLNTGELFF	TRBV6-5	TRBJ2-2
CSASASGRGETQYF	TRBV20-1	TRBJ2-5
CSARIAGVHNEQFF	TRBV20-1	TRBJ2-1
CASSRGQGKGGTGELFF	TRBV4-3	TRBJ2-2
CASSWQQGGTEAFF	TRBV11-2	TRBJ1-1
CASSIAGRGDNEQFF	TRBV19	TRBJ2-1
CASRGTGGAYEQYF	TRBV27	TRBJ2-7
CASRRQPSTDTQYF	TRBV2	TRBJ2-3
CASSVEDRGPGNTIYF	TRBV9	TRBJ1-3
CASQRGGQETQYF	TRBV11-2	TRBJ2-5
CASSLFSRLTADTQYF	TRBV5-1	TRBJ2-3
CASQLVPGNQPQHF	TRBV2	TRBJ1-5
CSARVGWGSSYNEQFF	TRBV20-1	TRBJ2-1
CASSWGTGWNSPLHF	TRBV7-9	TRBJ1-6
CASSIGAGADSNQPQHF	TRBV27	TRBJ1-5
CASASGTADYNEQFF	TRBV5-1	TRBJ2-1
CASSLGRGDTEAFF	TRBV28	TRBJ1-1
CASSPKGQSRNTGELFF	TRBV12-3/TRBV12-4	TRBJ2-2
CASSWGDRGTGSPLHF	TRBV12-3/TRBV12-4	TRBJ1-6
CASSLRRDRKGAEAFF	TRBV28	TRBJ1-1
CASSQGPNTGELFF	TRBV9	TRBJ2-2
CATSDKAGEETQYF	TRBV24-1	TRBJ2-5
CSVELATYNEQFF	TRBV29-1	TRBJ2-1
CASSRGTGEVDTQYF	TRBV27	TRBJ2-3
CASSQDQASGRPPQYF	TRBV3-1	TRBJ2-5
CATSDSDRDETQYF	TRBV24-1	TRBJ2-5
CASSLQGPSVDTQYF	TRBV5-1	TRBJ2-3
CASSSSRSEQFF	TRBV12-3/TRBV12-4	TRBJ2-1
CASSQDLQVASPLHF	TRBV3-1	TRBJ1-6
CASSLIGGLLREQYF	TRBV7-8	TRBJ2-7
CSARNLAGESYEQYF	TRBV20-1	TRBJ2-7
CASSDFPPPGELFF	TRBV6-1	TRBJ2-2